This T cell receptor beta chain was sequenced during a study of untreated major depressive disorder. Generated by immunoSEQ multiplex PCR, the TCRdb table keeps only in-frame clones and is missing some. The sample lists just under 20,000 clones; about 85% were seen once. For this clone: Its antigen remains unidentified.

Every participant had European ancestry. Around 30 ml of peripheral blood was collected per donor. Magnetic negative selection enriched CD4+ T cells from thawed PBMCs. Trimming left V 0 bases short and J 0 bases short, with 12 bases between. Germline-derived CDR1 and CDR2 are MNHEY and SMNVEV (reference sequence). CDR3 length equals 16 residues. Study-wide results and limits: The small study sample limits how generally findings apply.

The sequencing sample was made of CD4+ T cells from PBMCs. The TCR originated in a woman aged 25 to 39 in good health. V gene TRBV27 combines with J gene TRBJ2-7, with D unresolved. CDR3 region: CASSLSLHRISYEQYF. The CDR3 DNA sequence: TGTGCCAGCAGTTTATCGTTACACCGTATCTCCTACGAGCAGTACTTC.